One and the same sample provided the 2 T cell receptor beta chains below, sequenced in a study of blood T cell repertoires in COVID-19. Profiled with immunoSEQ multiplex PCR; TCRdb holds only in-frame clones, not every one. The sample holds under 300,000 clones; roughly 87% are singletons and the top ten take around 0.9%. Sequenced sample: PBMCs or T cells enriched from blood (not recorded which). All receptors derive from a woman aged 25 to 39 who had recovered from COVID-19.

This clone was found once. This chain joins TRBV15 and TRBJ2-2, with TRBD2 matching over 15 bases. This CDR3 has 15 residues. The J segment lost 5 bases and the V segment lost 8 bases, leaving 3 bases of the junction unmatched. From germline, CDR1 is LNHNV and CDR2 YYDKDF (reference sequence). The CDR3 nucleotides are TGTGCCACCCAGGGGACTAGCGGGGGGACCGGGGAGCTGTTTTTT. As protein: CATQGTSGGTGELFF.

This chain connects TRBV11-3 to TRBJ2-3; perhaps TRBD2 as D (5 bases). Between the trimmed V and J ends, which lost 5 bases and 2 bases, there was a span of 23 bases. The CDR3 spans 18 residues. Looked up from germline, CDR1 is SGHNT and CDR2 is YENEEA. CDR3 coding DNA: TGTGCCAGCAGCGGTGGAACTAGGGAAGACACACACACAGATACGCAGTATTTT. Translation gives CASSGGTREDTHTDTQYF.